This passage covers 14 T cell receptor beta chains from one sample sequenced in a study of cytomegalovirus exposure and HLA in healthy donors. PCR primers comprised 60 Vbeta and 13 Jbeta primers. Method: immunoSEQ multiplex PCR; TCRdb's copy keeps in-frame clones and lacks some. Recorded for this sample: about 130,000 clones. Material: PBMCs. All receptors derive from a woman in her sixties or seventies in good health and CMV-seronegative.

This rearrangement joins TRBV5-4 to TRBJ2-3; 11 bases agree with TRBD2. CDR1 and CDR2 from the germline V gene are SGHNT and YYREEE (reference sequence). The CDR3 sequence is 16 residues long. The V gene end was trimmed by 9 bases and the J gene end by 0 bases; junction bases not matched to a gene: 9. CDR3 sequence: CATIAGGTSSTDTQYF. The CDR3 DNA reads as TGTGCCACCATAGCGGGAGGGACCTCTAGCACAGATACGCAGTATTTT.

The rearrangement uses TRBV2 and TRBJ2-2; a possible D gene is TRBD1 (7 bases). The CDR3 extends over 18 amino acids. The germline V gene encodes CDR1 SNHLY and CDR2 FYNNEI. V lost 2 bases, J lost 3 bases, and 19 bases lay in between. This CDR3 reads CASSERGQGDLHTGELFF. Written as DNA, the CDR3 is TGTGCCAGCAGTGAAAGGGGCCAGGGGGACTTACACACCGGGGAGCTGTTTTTT.

The CDR3 nucleotides are TGTGCCAGCAGTGACGACAGGGGGCGAGAAAAACTGTTTTTT. Protein: CASSDDRGREKLFF. The chain has TRBV2 and TRBJ1-4, with 10 bases matching TRBD1. V lost 3 bases, J lost 8 bases, and 3 bases stayed unmatched. CDR1 and CDR2 from the germline V gene are SNHLY and FYNNEI. This CDR3 has 14 amino acids.

The V and J genes are TRBV5-4 and TRBJ2-7, with 7 bases aligning to TRBD2. Trimming cost V 0 bases and J 6 bases; bases outside gene matches: 0. In germline, CDR1 is SGHNT, CDR2 YYREEE (reference sequence). The CDR3 length is 12 residues. The CDR3 protein is CASSLGGGEQYF. For the CDR3, the DNA is TGTGCCAGCAGCTTGGGGGGGGGCGAGCAGTACTTC. The variable domain in full, with the rest retrieved from reference TRBV5-4 and TRBJ2-7, is ETGVTQSPTHLIKTRGQQVTLRCSSQSGHNTVSWYQQALGQGPQFIFQYYREEENGRGNFPPRFSGLQFPNYSSELNVNALELDDSALYLCASSLGGGEQYFGPGTRLTVT.

The chain recombines TRBV11-3 with TRBJ1-2, with D possibly being TRBD1 (6 bases). This CDR3 spans 14 amino acids. Germline CDR1 SGHNT, CDR2 YENEEA. Trimming cost V 4 bases and J 4 bases, with 13 bases left between them. The CDR3 reads CASSYRVKGYGYTF. The CDR3 nucleotides are TGTGCCAGCAGCTACAGGGTGAAGGGCTATGGCTACACCTTC.

The chain has TRBV2 and TRBJ2-2; TRBD2 is a possible D gene (5 bases). V was clipped by 5 bases and J by 5 bases, with 15 bases between them. Per germline, CDR1 SNHLY and CDR2 FYNNEI. The CDR3 is 15 amino acids. CDR3 coding DNA: TGTGCCAGCAGTCCCCGTCGGGGTGGGACCGGGGAGCTGTTTTTT. Its translation is CASSPRRGGTGELFF. The variable domain in full, with the rest retrieved from reference TRBV2 and TRBJ2-2, is EPEVTQTPSHQVTQMGQEVILRCVPISNHLYFYWYRQILGQKVEFLVSFYNNEISEKSEIFDDQFSVERPDGSNFTLKIRSTKLEDSAMYFCASSPRRGGTGELFFGEGSRLTVL.

Comment on this clone: Other DNA sequences of this sample code for an identical CDR3. The V call is TRBV6-4, the J call TRBJ2-2, with TRBD1 identical over 8 bases. Germline CDR1 and CDR2: MRHNA and SNTAGT. The ends lost 4 bases at V and 7 bases at J; junction bases unmatched: 8. The CDR3 has 15 amino acids. The CDR3 DNA reads as TGTGCCAGCAGTGCAAAGACAGGGGAGATCGGGGAGCTGTTTTTT. It translates to CASSAKTGEIGELFF.

The chain links TRBV7-8 to TRBJ2-1; D may be TRBD1 (5 bases). From germline, CDR1 is SGHVS and CDR2 FQNEAQ. V gave up 7 bases and J gave up 2 bases, with 9 bases separating them. The CDR3 extends over 13 amino acids. CDR3 loop: CASTKGPYNEQFF. The CDR3 DNA sequence: TGTGCCAGCACCAAGGGGCCCTACAATGAGCAGTTCTTC.

A note on this clone: The sample holds other DNA sequences that translate to the same CDR3. This sequence joins TRBV7-8 and TRBJ2-1, with TRBD2 matching 16 bases. Germline assignment: CDR1 SGHVS and CDR2 FQNEAQ. With V trimmed by 5 bases and J by 3 bases, 7 bases remained unmatched. The CDR3 runs to 18 residues. Written as DNA, the CDR3 is TGTGCCAGCAGCCCGGGACTAGCGGGGGGGCGGTTCTACAATGAGCAGTTCTTC. It translates to CASSPGLAGGRFYNEQFF.

The chain links TRBV5-4 to TRBJ2-7; the match to TRBD2 covers 14 bases. Germline values: CDR1 SGHNT, CDR2 YYREEE (reference sequence). The CDR3 contains 15 residues. V dropped 4 bases and J dropped 2; count of bases not matched to a gene: 2. The CDR3 is CASSPTSGRAYEQYF. CDR3 nucleotides: TGTGCCAGCAGCCCGACTAGCGGGAGGGCCTACGAGCAGTACTTC.

The CDR3 DNA reads TGTGCCAGCAGCTTGTATAGTGTACAGACCATCTACGAGCAGTACTTC. Amino acids: CASSLYSVQTIYEQYF. The V and J genes are TRBV5-4 and TRBJ2-7; D is ambiguous. This CDR3 is 16 amino acids long. The V end was cut by 1 base, the J end by 3 bases, with 17 bases between. Germline-derived CDR1 and CDR2 are SGHNT and YYREEE (reference sequence).

For the CDR3, the DNA is TGTGCCAGTAGTTCCCCACAGGCCCGGTGGAGCTACACCTTC. It specifies CASSSPQARWSYTF. This chain connects TRBV19 to TRBJ1-2, with TRBD1 as a possible D gene (5 bases). Between the trimmed V and J ends, which lost 5 bases and 9 bases, there was a span of 19 bases. Per the germline V gene, CDR1 is LNHDA and CDR2 is SQIVND (reference sequence). The CDR3 is made up of 14 amino acids.

The chain links TRBV7-9 to TRBJ2-3; 8 positions agree with TRBD1. The CDR3 totals 13 residues. The J segment lost 6 bases and the V segment lost 4 bases, leaving 3 bases of the junction unmatched. Germline assignment: CDR1 SEHNR and CDR2 FQNEAQ (reference sequence). CDR3 DNA sequence: TGTGCCAGCAGCTACCAGGGGGCTGATACGCAGTATTTT. Protein product: CASSYQGADTQYF.

This chain joins TRBV2 and TRBJ1-1; D unresolved. CDR3 size: 14 residues. Trimming removed 7 bases from V and 1 base from J, with 13 bases in between. Germline loops: CDR1 SNHLY, CDR2 FYNNEI. In DNA, the CDR3 is TGTGCCAGCATTTTTCGAGCGCCGAACACTGAAGCTTTCTTT. This translates into CASIFRAPNTEAFF. Looking up the rest from reference TRBV2 and TRBJ1-1 gives the full variable domain: EPEVTQTPSHQVTQMGQEVILRCVPISNHLYFYWYRQILGQKVEFLVSFYNNEISEKSEIFDDQFSVERPDGSNFTLKIRSTKLEDSAMYFCASIFRAPNTEAFFGQGTRLTVV.